Described below is a single T cell receptor beta chain sequence and its context. Antigen unknown. The data stem from a study of breast tumors, draining lymph nodes, adjacent tissues. TCRdb re-derived calls from the multiplex PCR reads in MiXCR, one entry per CDR3 protein. This table holds about 9,600 distinct CDR3 sequences, roughly 41% found once. Study-level findings and limits: Compared with basal-like, luminal-like tumors shared significantly more repertoire with nontumor tissue. Tumor repertoires ranked between lymph nodes and nontumor tissue in diversity, with V and J gene preferences. The lymph node origin of tumor T cells was framed as consistent with a hypothesis, not demonstrated. Data fit most tumor T cells coming from lymph node, expanding in tumor.

This clonotype originated in a female donor with breast cancer. Some clones in this sample may be carry-over from other donors' samples. Material for sequencing was tumor-adjacent breast tissue.

The CDR3 reads CATPQGGWHEKLFF. The CDR3 coding sequence is TGCGCCACCCCACAGGGCGGCTGGCATGAAAAACTGTTTTTT. The V and J genes are TRBV10-1 and TRBJ1-4, with TRBD1 as a possible D gene (6 bases). The V gene lost 10 bases and the J gene lost 6 bases, with 18 bases spanning the gap. Per the germline V gene, CDR1 is WNHNN and CDR2 is SYGVQD (reference sequence). The CDR3 is made up of 14 amino acids.